The T cell receptor beta chain under discussion was sequenced for a study of T cells after yellow fever vaccination. General observations from the study: The secondary response was weaker but peaked faster, day 5 versus 15. The CD4 compartment and the CD8 compartment contained a small share of clonotypes in common.

TCRdb analysed the 5' RACE reads with MiXCR anew, one entry per CDR3 protein. The sample records about 73,000 distinct CDR3 sequences, over 7.5% being singletons. Trimming left V 4 bases short and J 7 bases short, with 9 bases between. This CDR3 comprises 11 residues. Germline CDR1 is SGHRS and CDR2 is YFSETQ. The table lists this clonotype with many counts. Its antigen is still unknown. The rearrangement links TRBV5-1 to TRBJ2-7; D perhaps matches TRBD1 (5 bases). This receptor was identified in a man aged 25 to 40 who received the YFV17D yellow fever vaccine. Sequencing was performed on CD8+ T cells sorted from PBMCs, taken on the day of the yellow fever booster vaccination. As DNA, the CDR3 is TGCGCCAGCAGCCCTGGACAAGAGCAGTACTTC. Translation gives CASSPGQEQYF.